This T cell receptor (beta chain) originates from a study of CD8+CD57+ T cells in acquired aplastic anemia. About the study: Sorted CD4+ and CD8+ cells yielded roughly 3.4 ug of DNA on average.

V gave up 6 bases and J gave up 3 bases; unmatched junction bases: 5. Germline V CDR1 and CDR2: WSHSY, SAAADI. The CDR3 has 15 amino acids. This clonotype was recorded at least ten times. Genomic DNA constituted the template upon which TCR beta VDJ and CDR3 profiling was performed. One entry per CDR3 protein, called by TCRdb with MiXCR from the reads. The sample carries around 200,000 distinct CDR3 sequences, 45% to 60% recorded once. Patients who underwent sequencing had shown CD8+CD57+ cell expansion by flow cytometry. Each patient carried a diagnosis of severe acquired aplastic anemia. There was no therapy given to any patient before the blood sampling took place.

This chain connects TRBV10-2 to TRBJ1-5, with TRBD1 matching 10 bases. This receptor was taken from a human donor with aplastic anemia. Source material: sorted CD4+, CD8+, or CD8+CD57+ T cells (not recorded which) from PBMCs. This CDR3 reads CASSSGTGVNQPQHF. DNA of the CDR3: TGCGCCAGCAGCTCCGGGACAGGGGTCAATCAGCCCCAGCATTTT.